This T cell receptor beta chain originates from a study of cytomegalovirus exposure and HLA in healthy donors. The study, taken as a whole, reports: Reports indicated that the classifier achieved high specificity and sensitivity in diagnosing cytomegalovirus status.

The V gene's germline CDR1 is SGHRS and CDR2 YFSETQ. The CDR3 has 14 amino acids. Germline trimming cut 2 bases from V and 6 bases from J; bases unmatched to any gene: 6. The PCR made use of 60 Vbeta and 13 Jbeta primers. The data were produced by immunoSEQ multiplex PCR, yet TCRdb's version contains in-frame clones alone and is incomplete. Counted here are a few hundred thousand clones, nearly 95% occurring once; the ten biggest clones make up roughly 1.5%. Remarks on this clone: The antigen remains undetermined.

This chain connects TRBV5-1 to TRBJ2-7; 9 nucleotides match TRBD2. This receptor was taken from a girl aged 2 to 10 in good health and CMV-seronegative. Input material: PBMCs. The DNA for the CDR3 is TGCGCCAGCAGCTTCGCGGGGGGGCCTAGCGAGCAGTACTTC. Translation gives CASSFAGGPSEQYF.